This entry describes one T cell receptor (beta chain). This clonotype was seen a few times. Its antigen remains unidentified. A junction end diverges from the germline sequence, so it may reflect a read error. The record originates from a study of T cells in Graves' hyperthyroidism and ophthalmopathy (dated by TCRdb to between 2018 and 2020). Background on the whole study: Peripheral blood was sampled at the time of initial diagnosis, prior to any treatment. TCR Vbeta CDR3 sequencing of approximately 140 peripheral blood samples (43 ophthalmopathy, under 80 hyperthyroidism and roughly 17 progressor patients) is reported in the paper. After blood sampling, hyperthyroidism patients were treated with methimazole at a starting dose of 30 mg daily, and ophthalmopathy patients were treated with high-dose intravenous methylprednisolone. Whether ophthalmopathy could be predicted prospectively was tested in an independent validation cohort made up of 18 to 20 hyperthyroidism patients plus 17 patients who later progressed to ophthalmopathy. To identify distinguishing TCR V-J signatures, a discovery cohort of about 95 patients was used, comprising 43 with Graves' ophthalmopathy and 57 with stable Graves' hyperthyroidism. For training and testing, the 100 or so patients in the discovery cohort were randomly divided in a 7:3 ratio. Thyroid tissue and blood T-cell repertoires from over 5 Graves' hyperthyroidism patients were also compared in the study.

The CDR3 contains 15 residues, cysteine and phenylalanine counted. Only the CDR3 DNA stays, 45 bases, in frame from base 1. The germline V gene supplies CDR1 SGHRS and CDR2 YFSETQ. Amplification of TCR beta CDR3 regions was carried out from RNA transcripts. The first round of RT-PCR for the TCR CDR3 was performed with the HTBI primer set and the Qiagen OneStep RT-PCR kit. Libraries were constructed in a second round of multiplex PCR, after which size selection and purification were carried out. Sequencing of the libraries was done on an Illumina HiSeq2000 using paired-end 100 bp reads. The authors' pipeline ran thus. Raw data were processed with SOAPnuke, discarding reads with adapters, uncalled bases, mean Phred below 15, or no exact constant-primer or identifier match. High-quality paired reads were merged using COPE v1.2.5, and each unique nucleotide sequence was defined as a clonotype. MiTCR v1.1 was used to align clonotypes to the IMGT TRBV, TRBD and TRBJ reference segments. The analysis included only V-J combinations with a frequency above 0.0001, which together covered around 99% of the repertoires. The TCS score was defined as F50 (clonal expansion) divided by E x V (chaos), with BLOSUM62-based TCRdist calculated between CDR3 peptides within each V-J. Welch's t-statistics and random forest reduced roughly 530 V-J features to roughly 13, which were used in a naive Bayes classifier (R e1071). TCRdb applied fastp at Q25 and MiXCR to the public reads, then kept only in-frame beta chains. Every entry covers one CDR3 protein and lists the most common genes and DNA from its rows. TCRdb's processing, not the authors' own work, is the source of the V and J calls. Within this sample are around 300,000 distinct CDR3 sequences, with roughly 15% of them counted one time only. Roughly 7.7% of the sample is held by the ten biggest clonotypes.

General findings and caveats noted by the study authors: In validation, the model predicted progression to ophthalmopathy with just under 71% sensitivity and 72% to 85% specificity, a median of approximately 6.5 months before onset. Most expanded thyroid clonotypes (frequency above 0.001) were also detected in blood, suggesting blood repertoires may reflect thyroid immune responses. Sample size was not statistically predetermined, and investigators were not blinded to group allocation. A model built on a 13 V-J signature distinguished ophthalmopathy from stable hyperthyroidism, reaching roughly 88% sensitivity and under 84% specificity in cross-validation and 80%/75% in testing.

Graves' hyperthyroidism was defined as stable when no progression to ophthalmopathy occurred over 18 months of follow-up. Hyperthyroidism patients were aged 18 to 65 years and newly diagnosed, with disease duration of less than 2 months. Exclusion was applied to patients with uncontrolled infections, other autoimmune diseases, pregnancy or lactation. Diagnoses relied on clinical symptoms, serum thyroxine and TRAb, thyroid ultrasound and orbital computed tomography. PBMCs were separated from 7.5 to 10 ml of fresh peripheral blood using Ficoll-Paque density gradient centrifugation. Total RNA was extracted with Trizol reagent, and quality was checked on an Agilent 2100 Bioanalyzer.

The source material was blood. Here the chain combines TRBV5-1 and TRBJ1-1; 11 nucleotides in the junction match TRBD1. This sequence originates from a woman in her 40s with Graves' hyperthyroidism. The sequenced DNA: TGCGCCAGCAGCCCAGGACAGGGGGCGGCCACTGAAGCTTCCTTT. It translates as CASSPGQGAATEASF.